Only a few counts were recorded for the clone carrying this TCR beta chain. Its cognate antigen is unknown. The source of the sample is a study of regulatory T cells in long-lasting Graves disease. General study findings and limits: Persistent Graves' patients showed a TCR diversity that was lower than that of newly diagnosed ones.

The V end was cut by 3 bases, the J end by 8 bases, with 19 bases between. Germline V CDR1 and CDR2: KGHSH, LQKENI. This CDR3 has 15 amino acids. Libraries of TCR beta came from iRepertoire HTBI primers plus Arm-PCR of CDR3 regions. From the multiplex PCR reads, TCRdb called clonotypes with MiXCR, one entry per CDR3 protein. The sample yields about 400,000 distinct CDR3 sequences, around 21% seen once. The time point denotes: persistent/refractory GD, antithyroid drugs over 5 years with positive TRAb. Isolated PBMC RNA provided the starting material for the TCR library. Peripheral blood, at about 10 milliliters, went into EDTA tubes.

This sequence was found in a female donor with Graves disease. The specimen comprised peripheral blood mononuclear cells (PBMCs), sampled when the disease was refractory, from a patient treated with antithyroid drugs. This chain joins TRBV18 and TRBJ1-2; possible D gene TRBD1, 5 bases. CDR3 coding DNA: TGTGCCAGCTCACCTACAGGCCTGCCCCCCTCAGGCTACACCTTC. It codes for CASSPTGLPPSGYTF.